The text below deals with one T cell receptor beta chain. These data come from a study of blood T cell repertoires in COVID-19. On the study more broadly: Samples came from the United States, Italy and Spain, spanning acute and convalescent COVID-19. PBMCs, B-cell-depleted T cells, or T cells were the source of the cDNA or gDNA that made up the material.

Trimming pared 5 bases from V and 5 bases from J, leaving 9 bases between. The CDR3 loop spans 13 amino acids. Per germline, CDR1 MNHEY and CDR2 SVGAGI. Study processing details: Amplified reference gene primers provided the basis for estimating nucleated cell counts. Clones were read by immunoSEQ multiplex PCR, and TCRdb kept only the in-frame ones, dropping some. V, J and clone size are taken as reported in that table, and D and trimming were inferred from the DNA itself. This table has about 120,000 clones, around three quarters appearing once. The chain is built from TRBV6-5 and TRBJ2-2, with no clear D. The sequence was obtained from a man between 40 and 49 years old with active or convalescent COVID-19. Material: peripheral blood. The CDR3 DNA reads as TGTGCCAGCAGTACCCACAGAACCGGGGAGCTGTTTTTT. It codes for CASSTHRTGELFF.